The clone carrying this T cell receptor beta chain was seen once. Its antigen remains unidentified. V lost 4 bases to trimming and J lost 6 bases, with 17 bases between them. The CDR3 contains 14 residues. From germline, CDR1 is SGHRS and CDR2 YFSETQ. This entry belongs to a study of T cells in narcolepsy. The study's findings and limits: Autoreactive clonotypes reportedly recurred in blood of same and different patients, not controls.

Using immunoSEQ multiplex PCR, the repertoire was profiled, and TCRdb retains in-frame clones only, with some absent. The table lists tens of thousands of clones, approximately 90% of them singletons. The J gene is TRBJ2-7, the V gene TRBV5-1; D is uncertain. Specimen: CD45RA- memory CD4+ T cells from PBMCs. This sequence originates from a human donor with narcolepsy. The CDR3 sequence is CASSPWLLESEQYF. The CDR3, as DNA: TGCGCCAGCAGCCCTTGGCTTCTCGAGAGCGAGCAGTACTTC. Variable domain in full (rest from reference TRBV5-1 and TRBJ2-7): KAGVTQTPRYLIKTRGQQVTLSCSPISGHRSVSWYQQTPGQGLQFLFEYFSETQRNKGNFPGRFSGRQFSNSRSEMNVSTLELGDSALYLCASSPWLLESEQYFGPGTRLTVT.